This TCR beta chain is from a study of vaccination effects on CD4 cells after COVID-19. At the level of the study: All participants had two doses of either the BNT162b2 or mRNA-1273 vaccine.

This clone was counted a few times. The target antigen is unknown. Peptide-pool stimulation followed by sequencing identified expanded antigen-specific CD4+ clonotypes in the ViraFEST assay. Culturing for around 10 days preceded CD4+ T cell isolation. Infection dated between March and December 2020, before the Alpha, Beta and Delta variants reached the United States. With around 10 ug/ml peptides and 9.5 to 10 IU/ml IL-2, 1.5 million to 2 million PBMC per well were cultured. On days 3 and 7, fresh IL-2 medium replaced half the medium. Study-level findings and limits: Both infection-induced and vaccine-induced clones contracted markedly at late post-vaccination timepoints.

Deletions cut 5 bases from V and 8 bases from J, with 12 bases between. Germline CDR1 reads WNHNN; CDR2 reads SYGVQD (reference sequence). The CDR3 runs to 12 residues. Libraries were prepared by immunoSEQ multiplex PCR; TCRdb keeps only in-frame clonotypes and omits some of them. Of 55,000 to 90,000 clones listed, about 69% are singletons. The clonotype was recovered from a human donor who had a prior SARS-CoV-2 infection. This specimen was CD4+ T cells from PBMCs cultured with HIV peptides, taken before COVID-19 vaccination. Subset indicated: HIV-1 Nef peptide pool negative control/reference culture. V usage is TRBV10-1 and J usage is TRBJ1-2; no definite D call. CDR3 region: CASSIPVGGYTF. The CDR3 DNA reads TGCGCCAGCAGTATACCTGTCGGGGGCTACACCTTC.